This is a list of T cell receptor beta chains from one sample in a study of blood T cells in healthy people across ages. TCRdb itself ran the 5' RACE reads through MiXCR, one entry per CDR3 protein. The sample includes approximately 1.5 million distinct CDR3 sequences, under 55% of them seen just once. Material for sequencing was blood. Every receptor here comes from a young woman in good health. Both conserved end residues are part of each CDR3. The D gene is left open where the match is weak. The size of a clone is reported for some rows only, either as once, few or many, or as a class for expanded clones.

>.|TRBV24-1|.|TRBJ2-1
CATSDARGSYNEQFF
TGTGCCACCAGTGACGCGAGGGGCTCCTACAATGAGCAGTTCTTC
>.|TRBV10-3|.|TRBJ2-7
CAISVGDPVMNEQYF
TGTGCCATCAGTGTCGGGGATCCCGTGATGAATGAGCAGTACTTC
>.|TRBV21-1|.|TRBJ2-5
CASSELPGHQETQYF
TGTGCCAGCAGCGAGCTACCGGGACACCAGGAGACCCAGTACTTC
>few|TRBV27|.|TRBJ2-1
CASSYESAYNEQFF
TGTGCCAGCAGTTATGAATCCGCCTACAATGAGCAGTTCTTC
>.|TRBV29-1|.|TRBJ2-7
CSVAGHRASSYEQYF
TGCAGCGTTGCGGGGCACAGGGCTAGCTCCTACGAGCAGTACTTC
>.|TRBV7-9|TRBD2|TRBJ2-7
CASSLTSRHEQYF
TGTGCCAGCAGCTTGACTAGCCGGCACGAGCAGTACTTC
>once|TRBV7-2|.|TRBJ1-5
CASSPQQGNYQPQHF
TGTGCCAGCAGCCCACAACAGGGTAACTATCAGCCCCAGCATTTT
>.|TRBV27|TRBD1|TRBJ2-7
CATQGTASYEQYF
TGTGCCACCCAAGGGACAGCTTCCTACGAGCAGTACTTC
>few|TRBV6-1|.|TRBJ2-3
CASREDRISTDTQYF
TGTGCCAGCAGGGAGGACAGAATTAGCACAGATACGCAGTATTTT
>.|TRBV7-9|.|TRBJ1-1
CASSLKGGGEDTEAFF
TGTGCCAGCAGCCTAAAGGGTGGAGGGGAGGACACTGAAGCTTTCTTT
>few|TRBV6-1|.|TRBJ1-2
CASSEAGGPDGYTF
TGTGCCAGCAGTGAAGCGGGGGGGCCTGATGGCTACACCTTC
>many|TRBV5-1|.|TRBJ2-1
CASSLAGVNEQFF
TGCGCCAGCAGCTTGGCGGGGGTCAATGAGCAGTTCTTC
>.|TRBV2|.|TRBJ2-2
CASNLQDIPGELFF
TGTGCCAGCAACCTACAAGATATACCCGGGGAGCTGTTTTTT
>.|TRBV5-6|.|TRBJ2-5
CASGGLGAEETQYF
TGTGCCAGCGGGGGTCTTGGGGCGGAGGAGACCCAGTACTTC
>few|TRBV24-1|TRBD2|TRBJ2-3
CATSDPGTRSDTQYF
TGTGCCACCAGTGATCCCGGGACTAGATCAGATACGCAGTATTTT
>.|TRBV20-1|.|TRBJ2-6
CSARAEGTNVLTF
TGCAGTGCTCGGGCCGAGGGAACCAACGTCCTGACTTTC
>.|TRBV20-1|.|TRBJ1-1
CSASGGQLRATEAFF
TGCAGTGCGTCTGGCGGACAGCTCAGAGCCACTGAAGCTTTCTTT
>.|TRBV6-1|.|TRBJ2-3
CAGDRGGVTDTQYF
TGTGCCGGAGACCGGGGAGGCGTCACAGATACGCAGTATTTT